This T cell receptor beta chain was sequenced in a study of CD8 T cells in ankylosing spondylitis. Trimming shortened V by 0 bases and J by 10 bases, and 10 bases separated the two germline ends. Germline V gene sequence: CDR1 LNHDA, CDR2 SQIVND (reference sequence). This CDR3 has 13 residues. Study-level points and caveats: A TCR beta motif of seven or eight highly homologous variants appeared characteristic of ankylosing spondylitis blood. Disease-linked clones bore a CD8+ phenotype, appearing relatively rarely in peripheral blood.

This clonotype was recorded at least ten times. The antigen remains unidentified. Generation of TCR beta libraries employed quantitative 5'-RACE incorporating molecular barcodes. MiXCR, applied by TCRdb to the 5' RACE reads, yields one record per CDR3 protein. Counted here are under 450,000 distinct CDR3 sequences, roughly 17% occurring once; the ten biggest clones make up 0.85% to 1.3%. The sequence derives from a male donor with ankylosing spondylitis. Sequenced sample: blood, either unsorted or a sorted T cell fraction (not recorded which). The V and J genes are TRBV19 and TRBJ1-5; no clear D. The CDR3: CASSIDLPDPQHF. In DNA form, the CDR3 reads TGTGCCAGTAGTATAGATCTCCCCGATCCCCAGCATTTT.